Given below is one T cell receptor beta chain in context. The antigen is not known. This sample is drawn from a study of beta chain features in type 1 diabetes. Study conclusions and caveats: Sequencing from cDNA could over-represent high-TCR-expressing cells.

This CDR3 region has 17 residues. The V and J ends lost 0 bases and 0 bases respectively, with 15 bases between them. Germline V gene lookup returns CDR1 MNHEY and CDR2 SMNVEV (reference sequence). The investigators reverse transcribed all of the isolated RNA, so they sequenced expressed TCRB transcripts. TCRdb's copy holds only in-frame clones and misses some; the assay was immunoSEQ multiplex PCR. Of over 700,000 clones in the sample, around a sixth were seen once. The receptor's source is a woman aged 18 to 35 in good health. The chain carries TRBV27 and TRBJ2-7; D possibly corresponds to TRBD2 (5 bases). Sequencing was done on a sample of naive CD4+ T cells from blood. CDR3 sequence reads: CASSLSSPGISSYEQYF. CDR3 DNA sequence: TGTGCCAGCAGTTTATCGTCCCCGGGGATCAGCTCCTACGAGCAGTACTTC.